The subject of this entry is one T cell receptor (beta chain). What this receptor recognizes is not known. No much larger clone exists at a distance of one base, and base qualities are not known. The CDR3 regions of human TCRbeta chains were analyzed by immunosequencing. In the authors' own workflow: Repertoire TCRs were checked for matches against a reference library of SARS-CoV-2-specific TCRs that had been generated using the MIRA antigen-specificity platform. Breadth meant the fraction of unique TCRs that were SARS-CoV-2-associated, whereas depth meant the fraction of total T cells that were SARS-CoV-2-associated. Using the MIRA data, each spike-specific TCR was mapped to the spike region that the TCR reacts to and placed in a CD4 or CD8 class. Log10-transformed breadth and depth values were compared by one-way ANOVA with Sidak's multiple comparisons tests. TCRdb provides this immuneACCESS table in a form limited to in-frame rearrangements. Some clones are lacking; in checked studies, under half of them reflect an unresolved V gene, and why the rest are absent is not known. The DNA was the basis for D and trimming; V, J and clone size are from that table. In this sample the table shows approximately 220,000 clones, under 95% of which occur a single time. The ten largest account for about 1% of the sample.

The sample's time point, from its label and the paper: baseline before first vaccination. The treatment or condition tag for this specimen amounts to: meningococcal conjugate vaccine given as trial control. Vaccinee samples came from UK trials COV001 and COV002, including a single-blind randomized controlled phase 2/3 trial of AZD1222 (ChAdOx1 nCoV-19) in healthy adults. For TCRbeta chain sequencing, PBMC samples were collected from trial participants at day 0 and at day 28 after the second dose. This record belongs to a study of T cell responses to AZD1222 COVID-19 vaccine (dated by TCRdb to the early 2020s). The study in broad terms: A total of approximately 240 trial participants underwent TCR sequencing, of whom about 200 had received two doses of AZD1222 and 26 had received two doses of the MenACWY control vaccine. Trial participants were enrolled by age into 18-55, 56-69 and 70-plus year subgroups, with approximately 150, 30 and 60 TCR-sequenced participants respectively. Beyond this particular receptor, the publication reports: Nearly half of unique spike-specific TCRs reportedly recognized epitopes outside regions mutated in the B.1.351 and B.1.1.7 variants. Conclusions about previously exposed vaccinees are limited because only six or seven AZD1222 recipients were SARS-CoV-2 seropositive at baseline. Vaccine-associated CD4 TCRs spanned the whole spike protein, with dominant responses in regions 160-218 and 743-854. Because no day 14 peak-response samples were available, the repertoires could be characterized only after the peak T cell response. The 56-69-year group was small, and its depth increase did not reach significance, likely because of low power. Participants were mostly white British, with more females than males. The authors suggested clonal diversity may have been underestimated. After two AZD1222 doses, both the breadth and the depth of spike-specific TCRs were significantly higher than at day 0 and than in MenACWY recipients.

Material: peripheral blood, obtained on day 0 of MenACWY control vaccination. The clonotype comes from an adult in good health.

The DNA sequence reads TGTGCCAGCAGTTTAATGGGCTATGGCTACACCTTC. Its translation is CASSLMGYGYTF. The chain is made from TRBV28 and TRBJ1-2, with no confidently assigned D gene. CDR3 length: 12 amino acids, cysteine to phenylalanine. Just the 36-base CDR3 DNA is kept, in frame starting at base 1. CDR1 MDHEN and CDR2 SYDVKM were looked up in the germline V gene. The V end loses 2 bases and the J end loses 4 bases, and a stretch of 5 bases separates them.